A selection of T cell receptor beta chains follows, all from one sample in a study of cytomegalovirus exposure and HLA in healthy donors. Generated by immunoSEQ multiplex PCR, the TCRdb table keeps only in-frame clones and is missing some. Its table records over 200,000 clones. The sample comprised PBMCs. These TCRs come from a woman aged 30 to 39 in good health and CMV-seropositive. Each CDR3 is given with its conserved first and last residue. The order of the fields is J gene, D gene, V gene, CDR3 DNA, CDR3 protein. The D gene is left open where the match is weak.

J: TRBJ2-1
D: TRBD1
V: TRBV6-5
DNA: TGTGCCAGCGCCTCGGGACAGCCCTACAATGAGCAGTTCTTC
CDR3: CASASGQPYNEQFF

J: TRBJ2-3
D: .
V: TRBV6-6
DNA: TGTGCCAGCAGTTACTGGACAGACACAGATACGCAGTATTTT
CDR3: CASSYWTDTDTQYF

J: TRBJ2-5
D: .
V: TRBV18
DNA: TGTGCCAGCTCACCGACAGTACTCCAAGAGACCCAGTACTTC
CDR3: CASSPTVLQETQYF

J: TRBJ1-2
D: TRBD1
V: TRBV29-1
DNA: TGCAGCGTTCCGACAGGGGAATATGGCTACACCTTC
CDR3: CSVPTGEYGYTF

J: TRBJ2-5
D: TRBD2
V: TRBV7-9
DNA: TGTGCCAGCAGGGGACTAGCGGGAGGTCCACAGTACTTC
CDR3: CASRGLAGGPQYF

J: TRBJ2-7
D: .
V: TRBV19
DNA: TGTGCCAGTAGTATGGGCAGCTCCTACGAGCAGTACTTC
CDR3: CASSMGSSYEQYF

J: TRBJ1-1
D: .
V: TRBV19
DNA: TGTGCCAGTAGTTTTGTCGGGGCTGAAGCTTTCTTT
CDR3: CASSFVGAEAFF

J: TRBJ2-7
D: .
V: TRBV6-5
DNA: TGTGCCAGCAGCTCTAGTTCGACTTCCTACGAGCAGTACTTC
CDR3: CASSSSSTSYEQYF

J: TRBJ2-2
D: TRBD1
V: TRBV5-1
DNA: TGCGCCAGCAGCACCGGACAGGGGAACACCGGGGAGCTGTTTTTT
CDR3: CASSTGQGNTGELFF

J: TRBJ2-7
D: TRBD2
V: TRBV7-2
DNA: TGTGCCAGCAGCTTGGGACTAGCGGTCCACGAGCAGTACTTC
CDR3: CASSLGLAVHEQYF

J: TRBJ2-1
D: TRBD2
V: TRBV7-2
DNA: TGTGCCAGCAGCGATAGCGGGACCGTAAATAATGAGCAGTTCTTC
CDR3: CASSDSGTVNNEQFF

J: TRBJ1-1
D: .
V: TRBV10-3
DNA: TGTGCCATCAGTGAGTCGTACAGGAACACTGAAGCTTTCTTT
CDR3: CAISESYRNTEAFF

J: TRBJ1-5
D: TRBD1
V: TRBV11-2
DNA: TGTGCCAGCAGCTTAGGGGACAGGGGCCCGCATGGCAATCAGCCCCAGCATTTT
CDR3: CASSLGDRGPHGNQPQHF

J: TRBJ2-7
D: TRBD2
V: TRBV18
DNA: TGTGCCAGCTCACTTACCGGGACTAGCGGGGGCTACGAGCAGTACTTC
CDR3: CASSLTGTSGGYEQYF

J: TRBJ2-3
D: TRBD2
V: TRBV4-1
DNA: TGCGCCAGCAGACTATTGGGGGGGAAACATACGCAGTATTTT
CDR3: CASRLLGGKHTQYF

J: TRBJ1-5
D: .
V: TRBV6-6
DNA: TGTGCCAGCAGTTACTCATCCGATCAGCCCCAGCATTTT
CDR3: CASSYSSDQPQHF

J: TRBJ2-4
D: .
V: TRBV19
DNA: TGTGCCAGTAGTCCGGGAACCCTGGGGAGATCTTTAGCCAAAAACATTCAGTACTTC
CDR3: CASSPGTLGRSLAKNIQYF

J: TRBJ1-5
D: .
V: TRBV7-9
DNA: TGTGCCAGCAGCTTAGGGCCCTATCAGCCCCAGCATTTT
CDR3: CASSLGPYQPQHF

J: TRBJ1-4
D: .
V: TRBV5-1
DNA: TGCGCCAGCAGCATTAATGGCCTTGAAAAACTGTTTTTT
CDR3: CASSINGLEKLFF

J: TRBJ1-1
D: .
V: TRBV5-6
DNA: TGTGCCAGCAGCTTGACCCAGATCCAGTCCTCTGAAGCTTTCTTT
CDR3: CASSLTQIQSSEAFF

J: TRBJ1-1
D: .
V: TRBV5-1
DNA: TGCGCCAGCAGCTTGGCCGGGGGGCTTAACACTGAAGCTTTCTTT
CDR3: CASSLAGGLNTEAFF

J: TRBJ1-1
D: TRBD1
V: TRBV7-9
DNA: TGTGCCAGCAGCTTAGGACAGGGTTACACTGAAGCTTTCTTT
CDR3: CASSLGQGYTEAFF

J: TRBJ2-5
D: TRBD2
V: TRBV5-1
DNA: TGCGCCAGCAGCCCGGGGACTAGTCAAGAGACCCAGTACTTC
CDR3: CASSPGTSQETQYF

J: TRBJ2-5
D: .
V: TRBV25-1
DNA: TGTGCCAGCAGTGCGTCCGGGACACCTGGCGAGACCCAGTACTTC
CDR3: CASSASGTPGETQYF

J: TRBJ2-7
D: TRBD2
V: TRBV6-1
DNA: TGTGCCAGCAGTGAGGGACTAGCGGGATTCGACGAGCAGTACTTC
CDR3: CASSEGLAGFDEQYF

J: TRBJ2-1
D: TRBD1
V: TRBV5-6
DNA: TGTGCCAGCAGCCAGGTGACAGGGGGGCGCAATGAGCAGTTCTTC
CDR3: CASSQVTGGRNEQFF

J: TRBJ1-1
D: .
V: TRBV18
DNA: TGTGCCAGCTCACCGCAAGGGGAGAACACTGAAGCTTTCTTT
CDR3: CASSPQGENTEAFF

J: TRBJ1-1
D: .
V: TRBV6-1
DNA: TGTGCCAGCAGTGCCGGACAGACGCTGACTAAAGCTTTCTTT
CDR3: CASSAGQTLTKAFF

J: TRBJ1-1
D: .
V: TRBV2
DNA: TGTGCCAGCTTAGGGACTCTTAACACTGAAGCTTTCTTT
CDR3: CASLGTLNTEAFF

J: TRBJ1-1
D: TRBD1
V: TRBV4-1
DNA: TGCGCCAGCAGCCAAGGGATGATCGGGACAGGGTATTACGGCACTGAAGCTTTCTTT
CDR3: CASSQGMIGTGYYGTEAFF

J: TRBJ1-5
D: .
V: TRBV6-6
DNA: TGTGCCAGCAGTAATCGTGATCAGCCCCAGCATTTT
CDR3: CASSNRDQPQHF

J: TRBJ1-1
D: .
V: TRBV5-1
DNA: TGCGCCAGCAGCTTGGCTCTGGGGCGGGGAACTGAAGCTTTCTTT
CDR3: CASSLALGRGTEAFF

J: TRBJ1-1
D: .
V: TRBV9
DNA: TGTGCCAGCAGCGTAGTACAGGAGAACACTGAAGCTTTCTTT
CDR3: CASSVVQENTEAFF

J: TRBJ1-3
D: .
V: TRBV7-2
DNA: TGTGCCAGCAGCTTTGCGGGCACAGGGGGAAACACCATATATTTT
CDR3: CASSFAGTGGNTIYF

J: TRBJ2-7
D: .
V: TRBV9
DNA: TGTGCCAGCAGCGTAGGTCCCGAATTCTCCTACGAGCAGTACTTC
CDR3: CASSVGPEFSYEQYF

J: TRBJ2-2
D: TRBD1
V: TRBV15
DNA: TGTGCCACGGCTCGGGACAGGGGTCGTAGGCTGTTTTTT
CDR3: CATARDRGRRLFF

J: TRBJ1-5
D: .
V: TRBV18
DNA: TGTGCCAGCTCACCAGGAGGGTGGGGTCAGCCCCAGCATTTT
CDR3: CASSPGGWGQPQHF

J: TRBJ1-1
D: .
V: TRBV6-5
DNA: TGTGCCAGCAGTTACTTCGGGAAGGGCACTGAAGCTTTCTTT
CDR3: CASSYFGKGTEAFF

J: TRBJ2-2
D: TRBD1
V: TRBV7-2
DNA: TGTGCCAGCAGCTTCACCAACAGGGGAAGAACCGGGGAGCTGTTTTTT
CDR3: CASSFTNRGRTGELFF

J: TRBJ2-1
D: .
V: TRBV28
DNA: TGTGCCAGCAATCCGGGAACAGGGAATTACGAGCAGTTCTTC
CDR3: CASNPGTGNYEQFF

J: TRBJ2-5
D: TRBD1
V: TRBV5-1
DNA: TGCGCCAGCAGCTTGGGGGACAGTCTACAAGAGACCCAGTACTTC
CDR3: CASSLGDSLQETQYF

J: TRBJ2-3
D: .
V: TRBV5-6
DNA: TGTGCCAGCAGCTTGGCCCGACACTTCACAGATACGCAGTATTTT
CDR3: CASSLARHFTDTQYF

J: TRBJ1-5
D: TRBD1
V: TRBV28
DNA: TGTGCCAGCCAAGGTCAGGGGGGCATGCCCCAGCATTTT
CDR3: CASQGQGGMPQHF

J: TRBJ2-1
D: TRBD2
V: TRBV10-3
DNA: TGTGCCATCAGTGAACTAGCGGGAGACAATGAGCAGTTCTTC
CDR3: CAISELAGDNEQFF

J: TRBJ2-5
D: TRBD1
V: TRBV5-8
DNA: TGTGCCAGCAGCCTACAGGGGGGAGAGACCCAGTACTTC
CDR3: CASSLQGGETQYF

J: TRBJ1-1
D: .
V: TRBV29-1
DNA: TGCAGCGTGGAACCCTACCTCGACACTGAAGCTTTCTTT
CDR3: CSVEPYLDTEAFF

J: TRBJ2-7
D: TRBD1
V: TRBV5-5
DNA: TGTGCCAGCAGCTTGTGGTCCGGGACAGTCGCCTACGAGCAGTACTTC
CDR3: CASSLWSGTVAYEQYF

J: TRBJ1-1
D: .
V: TRBV6-1
DNA: TGTGCCAGCAGTGATCCTCGTCAGGGGACTATGAACACTGAAGCTTTCTTT
CDR3: CASSDPRQGTMNTEAFF

J: TRBJ2-1
D: .
V: TRBV11-2
DNA: TGTGCCAGCAGCGGTTCCAGGGTCGATGAGCAGTTCTTC
CDR3: CASSGSRVDEQFF

J: TRBJ1-1
D: TRBD1
V: TRBV7-9
DNA: TGTGCCAGCAGCTCGTCCAACAGGGGGCCCACTGAAGCTTTCTTT
CDR3: CASSSSNRGPTEAFF

J: TRBJ1-5
D: .
V: TRBV7-6
DNA: TGTGCCAGTTCGGTGGGCAGCAATCAGCCCCAGCATTTT
CDR3: CASSVGSNQPQHF

J: TRBJ2-7
D: TRBD2
V: TRBV6-1
DNA: TGTGCCATCCGTGAGCGGGGGATCTCCTACGAGCAGTACTTC
CDR3: CAIRERGISYEQYF

J: TRBJ1-1
D: .
V: TRBV7-9
DNA: TGTGCCAGCAGCCAACAGGGCGCGAACACTGAAGCTTTCTTT
CDR3: CASSQQGANTEAFF

J: TRBJ2-6
D: .
V: TRBV28
DNA: TGTGCCAGCAGTTCATATTTTACAGGAAACTCTGGGGCCAACGTCCTGACTTTC
CDR3: CASSSYFTGNSGANVLTF

J: TRBJ1-5
D: .
V: TRBV4-1
DNA: TGCGCCAGCAGCCTACAGTCTAGCAATCAGCCCCAGCATTTT
CDR3: CASSLQSSNQPQHF

J: TRBJ2-3
D: TRBD1
V: TRBV5-1
DNA: TGCGCCAGCAGCCCGGTGACAGGGAGCACAGATACGCAGTATTTT
CDR3: CASSPVTGSTDTQYF

J: TRBJ1-5
D: TRBD1
V: TRBV5-5
DNA: TGTGCCAGCAGGCTGGACAGGGGATGGGATAGCAATCAGCCCCAGCATTTT
CDR3: CASRLDRGWDSNQPQHF

J: TRBJ1-2
D: .
V: TRBV19
DNA: TGTGCCAGTAGTATGGGCGGGAGGTTCTATGGCTACACCTTC
CDR3: CASSMGGRFYGYTF

J: TRBJ2-1
D: .
V: TRBV7-2
DNA: TGTGCCAGCAGCCCCGGACAAGATTACAATGAGCAGTTCTTC
CDR3: CASSPGQDYNEQFF

J: TRBJ2-1
D: TRBD2
V: TRBV29-1
DNA: TGCAGCGTTGGGAGCACTAGCGCCACGGGGTTCTTC
CDR3: CSVGSTSATGFF